These 5 T cell receptor beta chains were sequenced from one sample in a study of CD8 T cells in ankylosing spondylitis (TCRdb year 2017). The library came from 5' RACE. Data came from an Illumina HiSeq 2500. In TCRdb, the public reads were trimmed at Q25 with fastp and aligned with MiXCR, with productive beta chains retained. For every CDR3 protein sequence, its rows merge into one entry that carries the most common genes and DNA. The sample yields more than 150,000 distinct CDR3 sequences; approximately 18% were counted once. In total, the top ten clones hold around 4.5% of the sample. The sample taken for sequencing was blood, either unsorted or a sorted T cell fraction (not recorded which). These TCRs come from a male donor aged 10-35 years with ankylosing spondylitis or in good health (not recorded which). Donor details come from another sample of the same person, matched by shared clones.

V gene TRBV20-1 combines with J gene TRBJ2-1, with 7 bases identical to TRBD2. Germline-derived CDR1 and CDR2 are DFQATT and SNEGSKA (reference sequence). V lost 5 bases and J lost 4; bases outside the gene matches: 11. The CDR3 consists of 15 residues. The CDR3 spells CSAPLGGSGYNEQFF. DNA of the CDR3: TGCAGTGCTCCCCTGGGAGGGAGCGGTTACAATGAGCAGTTCTTC.

This clonotype appeared a few times. V is TRBV20-1 and J is TRBJ2-1; D is ambiguous. Trimming stripped 3 bases from V and 0 bases from J, with 12 bases between. The germline V gene encodes CDR1 DFQATT and CDR2 SNEGSKA (reference sequence). CDR3 size: 15 residues. In DNA form, the CDR3 reads TGCAGTGCTAGGGACCCCGGGCACTCCTACAATGAGCAGTTCTTC. It is translated as CSARDPGHSYNEQFF.

The table lists this clonotype with many counts. This chain joins TRBV12-3 or TRBV12-4 and TRBJ1-3; TRBD1 matches 7 bases. This CDR3 contains 14 residues. The J segment lost 8 bases and the V segment lost 2 bases, leaving 6 bases of the junction unmatched. CDR3 bases: TGTGCCAGCAGTTTAATTCAGGGGGGGGACACCATATATTTT. Translated, it gives CASSLIQGGDTIYF.

The chain has TRBV29-1 and TRBJ2-3; 10 bases are shared with TRBD2. Trimming removed 7 bases from V and 2 bases from J; junction bases left unmatched: 6. From germline, CDR1 is SQVTM and CDR2 ANQGSEA. The CDR3 has 14 residues. CDR3 in DNA: TGCAGCGCACTTAGCGGGAGGACCACAGATACGCAGTATTTT. It codes for CSALSGRTTDTQYF.

The sample holds many counts of this clonotype. The V and J genes are TRBV3-1 and TRBJ2-1; D might be TRBD2 (6 bases). Trimming took off 0 bases at V and 2 bases at J, with 11 bases between the two ends. Per the germline V gene, CDR1 is LGHDT and CDR2 is YNNKEL (reference sequence). This CDR3 comprises 16 residues. CDR3 nucleotide sequence: TGTGCCAGCAGCCAAGAAAGGTTAGCGGCCTACAATGAGCAGTTCTTC. Encoded protein: CASSQERLAAYNEQFF.